Below are 19 T cell receptor beta chains sequenced from a single sample in a study of Ad26.COV2.S vaccination and SARS-CoV-2 variants. Treatment in this sample: 15 to 20 received Ad26.COV2.S at low or high dose, single or two shots; several received placebo; per-sample allocation not given. After the first vaccine or placebo injection, samples were drawn on day 63. Data came from immunoSEQ multiplex PCR; TCRdb stores just in-frame clones and leaves some out. The profile shows some 500,000 clones, approximately 89% of them singletons. Sequences were derived from peripheral blood, sampled in a trial of Ad26.COV2.S vaccine versus placebo. These receptors all stem from a person between 18 and 60 years old who received the Ad26.COV2.S COVID-19 vaccine or a placebo.

V is TRBV12-3 or TRBV12-4 and J is TRBJ1-2, with D possibly being TRBD1 (5 bases). The CDR3 runs to 13 residues. Deletions cut 7 bases from V and 7 bases from J, with 16 bases between. The CDR3 loop reads CASTPGGVVGYTF. CDR3 bases: TGTGCCAGCACCCCGGGAGGGGTTGTTGGCTACACCTTC.

The V gene is TRBV5-1, the J gene TRBJ1-3; 10 bases align to TRBD1. With 4 bases clipped from V and 4 bases from J, the junction kept 5 bases outside the gene matches. This CDR3 is 15 amino acids long. In germline, CDR1 is SGHRS, CDR2 YFSETQ. CDR3 nucleotide sequence: TGCGCCAGCAGCCCTCAGACAGGGGGCGGAAACACCATATATTTT. Translation: CASSPQTGGGNTIYF.

The chain employs TRBV4-2 and TRBJ2-3; 7 nucleotides line up with TRBD2. The CDR3 covers 17 residues. The V segment lost 1 base and the J segment 1 base; nucleotides outside the gene matches: 8. Germline V gives CDR1 LGHNA, CDR2 YNFKEQ. The CDR3 DNA follows: TGTGCCAGCAGCCAAGCCCCCCAGCGGGGTCGCACAGATACGCAGTATTTT. It encodes CASSQAPQRGRTDTQYF.

V and J are TRBV5-6 and TRBJ1-2; 7 nucleotides agree with TRBD1. CDR3 length: 13 amino acids. CDR1 is SGHDT, CDR2 YYEEEE, per germline. V shed 4 bases and J 8 bases; nucleotides not matched to a gene: 8. CDR3 nucleotides: TGTGCCAGCAGCGTGGACAGGTCGCGAGGCTACACCTTC. This encodes CASSVDRSRGYTF.

J is TRBJ1-2 and V is TRBV18; 7 nucleotides line up with TRBD1. The CDR3 contains 16 residues. The germline gives CDR1 KGHSH, CDR2 LQKENI. After removal of 1 base from V and 2 bases from J, the junction contained 7 bases not matched to a gene. This chain's CDR3 is CASSPRQGGTNYGYTF. The CDR3 DNA follows: TGTGCCAGCTCACCACGGCAGGGGGGGACCAACTATGGCTACACCTTC. Variable domain in full (rest from reference TRBV18 and TRBJ1-2): NAGVMQNPRHLVRRRGQEARLRCSPMKGHSHVYWYRQLPEEGLKFMVYLQKENIIDESGMPKERFSAEFPKEGPSILRIQQVVRGDSAAYFCASSPRQGGTNYGYTFGSGTRLTVV.

The chain couples TRBV7-2 to TRBJ2-5, with TRBD2 identical over 7 bases. V shed 5 bases, J shed 4 bases, and the junction held 13 bases outside the gene matches. The CDR3 covers 16 residues. Germline V gives CDR1 SGHTA, CDR2 FQGNSA. The CDR3 is CASSPGGSSKRETQYF. CDR3 coding DNA: TGTGCCAGCAGCCCGGGCGGGAGTTCGAAAAGAGAGACCCAGTACTTC.

The V call is TRBV3-1 (or the pseudogene TRBV3-2), the J call TRBJ1-2; D is uncertain. The CDR3 covers 14 residues. Germline-derived CDR1 and CDR2 are LGHDT and YNNKEL (reference sequence). V gave up 0 bases and J gave up 3 bases, with 8 bases separating them. In nucleotides, the CDR3 is TGTGCCAGCAGCCAAGAAGCACCCTACTATGGCTACACCTTC. This gives the protein CASSQEAPYYGYTF.

This chain uses TRBV10-3 with TRBJ1-5, with D possibly being TRBD1 (5 bases). Germline CDR1 reads ENHRY; CDR2 reads SYGVKD. With 10 bases removed from V and 3 bases from J, the gap between germline ends came to 16 bases. The CDR3 has 14 residues. For the CDR3, the DNA is TGTGCCACCGTGGACGGGGGTTACAATCAGCCCCAGCATTTT. Its protein product is CATVDGGYNQPQHF.

Worth noting for this clone: The junction shows a germline mismatch at one end, possibly a read error. Other DNA sequences in the sample encode the same CDR3. V gene TRBV5-1 combines with J gene TRBJ1-2; 7 bases match TRBD1. The CDR3 has 13 residues. Germline V gene lookup returns CDR1 SGHRS and CDR2 YFSETQ. CDR3 loop: CASSLAGGNGYTF. The DNA of the CDR3 is TGCGCCAGCAGTTTGGCAGGGGGGAATGGCTACACCTTC.

This sequence joins TRBV27 and TRBJ2-5, with D unclear. CDR1 and CDR2 from the germline V gene are MNHEY and SMNVEV (reference sequence). With 3 bases removed from V and 1 base from J, the gap between germline ends came to 12 bases. The length of the CDR3 is 15 residues. This chain's CDR3 is CASSFVPLSQETQYF. In DNA form, the CDR3 reads TGTGCCAGCAGTTTTGTACCATTATCCCAAGAGACCCAGTACTTC.

The CDR3 loop reads CASSRDRREKLFF. CDR3 in DNA: TGTGCCAGCAGTCGCGACAGGCGTGAAAAACTGTTTTTT. The gene calls are TRBV11-2 and TRBJ1-4; TRBD1 is a possible D gene (6 bases). Germline assignment: CDR1 SGHAT and CDR2 FQNNGV. The CDR3 has 13 residues. V dropped 6 bases and J dropped 7 bases, with 12 bases sitting between them.

This rearrangement joins TRBV21-1 to TRBJ2-3; TRBD2 was called by the table and not checked on the DNA. TRBV21-1 is an annotated pseudogene. This CDR3 contains 14 residues. The CDR3 DNA reads TGTGCCAACACCTATTGGACTAGCGGAACAACGCAGTATTTT. This gives the protein CANTYWTSGTTQYF.

The chain carries TRBV5-6 and TRBJ1-2, with D possibly being TRBD1 (5 bases). The V gene lost 2 bases and the J gene lost 1 base, with 9 bases spanning the gap. The germline V gene has CDR1 SGHDT and CDR2 YYEEEE. The CDR3 consists of 14 residues. CDR3 amino acids: CASSFRVLNYGYTF. CDR3 nucleotides: TGTGCCAGCAGCTTCAGGGTCCTTAACTATGGCTACACCTTC.

The chain recombines TRBV6-5 with TRBJ2-2; D ambiguous. Trimming pared 3 bases from V and 5 bases from J, leaving 7 bases between. The germline V gene encodes CDR1 MNHEY and CDR2 SVGAGI. This CDR3 spans 13 amino acids. In DNA, the CDR3 is TGTGCCAGCAGTTATGTGGGGACCGGGGAGCTGTTTTTT. This codes for CASSYVGTGELFF.

This clone came up once. The chain joins TRBV5-4 to TRBJ2-2, with D possibly TRBD1 on 6 matching bases. CDR3 length equals 12 residues. Germline values: CDR1 SGHNT, CDR2 YYREEE (reference sequence). V was shortened by 5 bases and J by 5 bases, with 7 bases between the two germline ends. The CDR3 loop reads CASRRGTGELFF. The CDR3 DNA reads TGTGCCAGCAGGAGGGGGACCGGGGAGCTGTTTTTT.

The chain combines TRBV19 with TRBJ1-1; maybe TRBD1 (5 bases). V was cut by 2 bases and J by 6 bases, with 10 bases left in between. The V gene's germline CDR1 is LNHDA and CDR2 SQIVND (reference sequence). The CDR3 covers 13 residues. The CDR3 sequence: CASSIPLRAEAFF. As DNA, the CDR3 is TGTGCCAGTAGTATACCTCTCAGGGCTGAAGCTTTCTTT. Supplemented by reference TRBV19 and TRBJ1-1, the full variable domain reads DGGITQSPKYLFRKEGQNVTLSCEQNLNHDAMYWYRQDPGQGLRLIYYSQIVNDFQKGDIAEGYSVSREKKESFPLTVTSAQKNPTAFYLCASSIPLRAEAFFGQGTRLTVV.

The chain employs TRBV7-2 and TRBJ1-5; 9 positions match TRBD1. The germline V gene encodes CDR1 SGHTA and CDR2 FQGNSA. J lost 7 bases, V lost 3 bases, and 7 bases had no gene match. The length of the CDR3 is 15 residues. CDR3 in amino acids: CASSFRTGEEQPQHF. CDR3 nucleotides: TGTGCCAGCAGCTTCCGGACAGGGGAGGAGCAGCCCCAGCATTTT.

V is TRBV27 and J is TRBJ2-3; D remains ambiguous. CDR3 length equals 12 residues. Germline V gene data show CDR1 as MNHEY and CDR2 as SMNVEV (reference sequence). Between the trimmed V and J ends, which lost 3 bases and 4 bases, there was a span of 5 bases. The DNA for the CDR3 is TGTGCCAGCAGTTTCATCGCAGATACGCAGTATTTT. This gives the protein CASSFIADTQYF.

The chain combines TRBV28 with TRBJ1-2; D gene uncertain. From germline, CDR1 is MDHEN and CDR2 SYDVKM. Trimming cost V 5 bases and J 5 bases, with 12 bases left between them. The CDR3 contains 13 residues. The CDR3 DNA follows: TGTGCCAGCAGTCTAATAACAGAGTATGGCTACACCTTC. Its protein product is CASSLITEYGYTF.